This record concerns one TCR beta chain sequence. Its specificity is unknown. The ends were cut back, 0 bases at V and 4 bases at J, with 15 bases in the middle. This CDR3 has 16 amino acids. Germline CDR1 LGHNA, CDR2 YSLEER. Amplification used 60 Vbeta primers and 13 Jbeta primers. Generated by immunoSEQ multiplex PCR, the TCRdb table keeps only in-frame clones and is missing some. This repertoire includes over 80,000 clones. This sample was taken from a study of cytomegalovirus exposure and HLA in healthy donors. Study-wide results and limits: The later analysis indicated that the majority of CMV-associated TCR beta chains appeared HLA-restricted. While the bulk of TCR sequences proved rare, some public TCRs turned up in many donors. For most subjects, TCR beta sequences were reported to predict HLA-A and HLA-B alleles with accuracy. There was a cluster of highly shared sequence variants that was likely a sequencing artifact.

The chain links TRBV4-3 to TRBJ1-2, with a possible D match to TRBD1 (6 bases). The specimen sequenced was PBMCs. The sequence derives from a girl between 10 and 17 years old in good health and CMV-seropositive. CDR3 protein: CASSQEGGQGRYGYTF. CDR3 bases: TGCGCCAGCAGCCAAGAAGGGGGTCAAGGCCGCTATGGCTACACCTTC.